What follows is one T cell receptor (beta chain) and its context. Its antigen is still unknown. The data were taken from a study of T cell responses to AZD1222 COVID-19 vaccine. Study-wide findings and caveats: Recipients of two AZD1222 doses showed rising Spike-specific TCR breadth and depth. No repertoire was sampled before or during the peak T cell response, only after it.

The CDR3 extends over 18 amino acids. J gave up 3 bases and V 4 bases, and 12 bases lay outside the gene matches. The germline gives CDR1 SGHKS, CDR2 YYEKEE (reference sequence). Assay: immunoSEQ multiplex PCR; the TCRdb copy retains only in-frame clones and omits some. Among 120,000 or so clones listed, more than 85% were seen once. The chain has TRBV5-5 and TRBJ2-2; 10 bases are a match to TRBD2. This TCR derives from an adult who received the AZD1222 COVID-19 vaccine. This specimen consisted of peripheral blood, obtained 28 days after the second AZD1222 dose. The DNA of the CDR3 is TGTGCCAGCAGCCCGGGGCCTAGCGGGGGACCCTACACCGGGGAGCTGTTTTTT. It translates to CASSPGPSGGPYTGELFF.